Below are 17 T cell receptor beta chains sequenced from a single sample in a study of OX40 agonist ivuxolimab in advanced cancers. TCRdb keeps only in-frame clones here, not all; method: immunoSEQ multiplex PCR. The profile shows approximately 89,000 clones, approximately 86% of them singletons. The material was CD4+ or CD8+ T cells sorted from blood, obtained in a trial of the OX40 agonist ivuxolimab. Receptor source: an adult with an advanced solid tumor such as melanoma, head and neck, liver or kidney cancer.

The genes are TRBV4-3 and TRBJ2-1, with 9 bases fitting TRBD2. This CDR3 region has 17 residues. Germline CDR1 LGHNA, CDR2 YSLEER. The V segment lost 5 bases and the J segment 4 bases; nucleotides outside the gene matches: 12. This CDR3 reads CASSSRGREGRYNEQFF. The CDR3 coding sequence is TGCGCCAGCAGCTCGCGCGGGAGGGAGGGCCGGTACAATGAGCAGTTCTTC.

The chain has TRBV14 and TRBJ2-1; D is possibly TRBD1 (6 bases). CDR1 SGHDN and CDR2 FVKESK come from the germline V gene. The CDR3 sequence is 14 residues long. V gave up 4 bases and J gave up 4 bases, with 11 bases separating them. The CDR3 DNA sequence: TGTGCCAGCAGCCCAAACAGGGCATACAATGAGCAGTTCTTC. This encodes CASSPNRAYNEQFF. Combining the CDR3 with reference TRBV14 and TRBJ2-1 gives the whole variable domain EAGVTQFPSHSVIEKGQTVTLRCDPISGHDNLYWYRRVMGKEIKFLLHFVKESKQDESGMPNNRFLAERTGGTYSTLKVQPAELEDSGVYFCASSPNRAYNEQFFGPGTRLTVL.

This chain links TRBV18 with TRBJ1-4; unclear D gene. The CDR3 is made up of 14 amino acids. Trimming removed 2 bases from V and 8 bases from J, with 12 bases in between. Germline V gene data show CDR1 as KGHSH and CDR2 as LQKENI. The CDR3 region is CASSPGSGSEKLFF. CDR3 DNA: TGTGCCAGCTCACCAGGTTCAGGAAGCGAAAAACTGTTTTTT.

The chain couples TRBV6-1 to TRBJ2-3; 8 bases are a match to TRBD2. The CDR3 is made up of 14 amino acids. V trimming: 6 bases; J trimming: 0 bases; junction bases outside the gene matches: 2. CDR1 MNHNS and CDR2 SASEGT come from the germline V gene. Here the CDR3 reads CASRIAGSTDTQYF. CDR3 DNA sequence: TGTGCCAGCAGGATAGCGGGAAGCACAGATACGCAGTATTTT.

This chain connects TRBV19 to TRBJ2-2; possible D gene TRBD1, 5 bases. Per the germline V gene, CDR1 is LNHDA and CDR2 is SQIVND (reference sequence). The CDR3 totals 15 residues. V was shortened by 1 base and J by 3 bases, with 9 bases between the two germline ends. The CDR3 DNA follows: TGTGCCAGTAGTATAGGCAGGGCGTACACCGGGGAGCTGTTTTTT. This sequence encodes CASSIGRAYTGELFF.

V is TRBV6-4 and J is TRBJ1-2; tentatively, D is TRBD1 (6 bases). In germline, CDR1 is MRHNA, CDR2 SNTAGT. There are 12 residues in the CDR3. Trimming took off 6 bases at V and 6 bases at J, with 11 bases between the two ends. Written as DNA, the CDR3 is TGTGCCAGCAGCCAGGGGTTTAATGGCTACACCTTC. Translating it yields CASSQGFNGYTF.

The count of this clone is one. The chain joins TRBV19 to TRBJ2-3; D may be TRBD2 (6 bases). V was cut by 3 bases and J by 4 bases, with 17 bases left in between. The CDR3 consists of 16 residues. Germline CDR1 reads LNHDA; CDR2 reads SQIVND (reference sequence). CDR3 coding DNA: TGTGCCAGTAGTATGAGTTTCGGGGGAAGGTCAGATACGCAGTATTTT. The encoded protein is CASSMSFGGRSDTQYF.

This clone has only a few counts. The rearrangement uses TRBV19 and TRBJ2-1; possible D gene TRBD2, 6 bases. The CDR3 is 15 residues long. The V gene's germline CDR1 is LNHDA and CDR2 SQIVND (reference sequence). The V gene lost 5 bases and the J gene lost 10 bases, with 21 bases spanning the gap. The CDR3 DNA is TGTGCCAGTAGTCCCGCGACCGGGAGCCAAAACGAGCAGTTCTTC. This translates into CASSPATGSQNEQFF. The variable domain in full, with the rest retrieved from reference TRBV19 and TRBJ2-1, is DGGITQSPKYLFRKEGQNVTLSCEQNLNHDAMYWYRQDPGQGLRLIYYSQIVNDFQKGDIAEGYSVSREKKESFPLTVTSAQKNPTAFYLCASSPATGSQNEQFFGPGTRLTVL.

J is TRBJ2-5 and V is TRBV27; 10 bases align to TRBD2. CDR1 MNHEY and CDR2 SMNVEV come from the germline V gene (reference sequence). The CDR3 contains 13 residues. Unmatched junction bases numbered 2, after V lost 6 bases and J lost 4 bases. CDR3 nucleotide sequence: TGTGCCAGCAGGGGACTAGCGCGAGAGACCCAGTACTTC. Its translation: CASRGLARETQYF.

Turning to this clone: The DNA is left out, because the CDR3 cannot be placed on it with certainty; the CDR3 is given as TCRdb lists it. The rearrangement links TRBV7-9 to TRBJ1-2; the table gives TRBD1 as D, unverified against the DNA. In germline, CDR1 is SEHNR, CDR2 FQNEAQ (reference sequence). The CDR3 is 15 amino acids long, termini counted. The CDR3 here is CASSFGQGGNYGYTF.

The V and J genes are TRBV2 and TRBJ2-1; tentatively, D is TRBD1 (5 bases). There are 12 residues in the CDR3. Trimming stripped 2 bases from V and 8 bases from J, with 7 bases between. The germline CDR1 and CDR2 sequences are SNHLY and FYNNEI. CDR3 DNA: TGTGCCAGCAGTGAACAGGGTCATGAGCAGTTCTTC. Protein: CASSEQGHEQFF. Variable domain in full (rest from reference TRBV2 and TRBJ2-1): EPEVTQTPSHQVTQMGQEVILRCVPISNHLYFYWYRQILGQKVEFLVSFYNNEISEKSEIFDDQFSVERPDGSNFTLKIRSTKLEDSAMYFCASSEQGHEQFFGPGTRLTVL.

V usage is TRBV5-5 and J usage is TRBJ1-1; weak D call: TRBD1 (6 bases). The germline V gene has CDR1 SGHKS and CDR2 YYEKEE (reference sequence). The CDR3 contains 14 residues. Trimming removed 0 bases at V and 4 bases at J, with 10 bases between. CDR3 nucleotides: TGTGCCAGCAGCTTGGCCTACAGGGCCACTGAAGCTTTCTTT. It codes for CASSLAYRATEAFF.

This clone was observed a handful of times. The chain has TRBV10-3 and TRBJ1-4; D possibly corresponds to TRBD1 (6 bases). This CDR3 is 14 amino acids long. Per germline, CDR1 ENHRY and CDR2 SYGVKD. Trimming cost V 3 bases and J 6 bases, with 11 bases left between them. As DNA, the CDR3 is TGTGCCATCAGTGAACGGGGGGCGGATGAAAAACTGTTTTTT. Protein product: CAISERGADEKLFF.

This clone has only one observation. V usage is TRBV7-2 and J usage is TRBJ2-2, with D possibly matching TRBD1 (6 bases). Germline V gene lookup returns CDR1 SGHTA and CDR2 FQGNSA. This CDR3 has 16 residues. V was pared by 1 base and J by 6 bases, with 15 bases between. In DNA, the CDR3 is TGTGCCAGCAGCTTAGGAGGGGGAGTCCGAGCCGGGGAGCTGTTTTTT. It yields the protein CASSLGGGVRAGELFF.

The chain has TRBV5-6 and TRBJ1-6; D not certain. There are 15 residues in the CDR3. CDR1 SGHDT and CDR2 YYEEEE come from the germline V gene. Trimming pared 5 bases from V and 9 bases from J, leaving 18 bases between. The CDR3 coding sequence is TGTGCCAGCAGTGATGCCGGGAGGGAGGTTTCACCCCTCCACTTT. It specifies CASSDAGREVSPLHF.

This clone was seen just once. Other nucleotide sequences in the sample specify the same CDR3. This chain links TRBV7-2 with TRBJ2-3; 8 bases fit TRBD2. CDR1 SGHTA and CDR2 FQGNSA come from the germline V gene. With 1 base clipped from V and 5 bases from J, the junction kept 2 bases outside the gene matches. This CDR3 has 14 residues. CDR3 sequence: CASSLGLAGDTQYF. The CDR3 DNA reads TGTGCCAGCAGCTTAGGTCTAGCGGGAGATACGCAGTATTTT. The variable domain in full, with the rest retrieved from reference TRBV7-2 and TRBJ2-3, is GAGVSQSPSNKVTEKGKDVELRCDPISGHTALYWYRQSLGQGLEFLIYFQGNSAPDKSGLPSDRFSAERTGGSVSTLTIQRTQQEDSAVYLCASSLGLAGDTQYFGPGTRLTVL.

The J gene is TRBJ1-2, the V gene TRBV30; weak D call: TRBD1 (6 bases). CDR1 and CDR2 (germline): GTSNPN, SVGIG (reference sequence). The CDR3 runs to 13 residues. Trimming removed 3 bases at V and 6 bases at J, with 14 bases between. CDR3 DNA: TGTGCCTGGAGCAGATCAGGGGTCCATGGCTACACCTTC. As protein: CAWSRSGVHGYTF.